The 3 T cell receptor beta chains below all came from one sample that was sequenced in a study of blood T cells in healthy people across ages (dated by TCRdb to between 2015 and 2016). Libraries were built with 5' RACE. The sequencer was an Illumina HiSeq 2500. A second about 7 to 11 cycle PCR used a sample-barcoded 5' primer and a J-beta primer mix. The public reads were run again by TCRdb, first through fastp at Q25 and then through MiXCR, and only productive beta chains were kept. All rows with the same CDR3 protein become a single entry with the most common DNA and genes. The sample includes roughly 1,800,000 distinct CDR3 sequences, with about 49% observed a single time. Together, the top ten hold over 2% of the sample. Sequenced sample: blood. The receptors shown here come from a woman aged 35 to 49 in good health.

The J gene is TRBJ1-4, the V gene TRBV5-1, with D perhaps matching TRBD1 (5 bases). CDR1 is SGHRS and CDR2 is YFSETQ in the germline V gene. Trimming pared 2 bases from V and 7 bases from J, leaving 15 bases between. CDR3 length: 15 residues. CDR3 bases: TGCGCCAGCAGCTTCGGCGGGGGAGGTACTGAAAAACTGTTTTTT. This sequence encodes CASSFGGGGTEKLFF.

This chain uses TRBV5-1 with TRBJ1-5, with D tentatively TRBD1 (5 bases). Germline V gene lookup returns CDR1 SGHRS and CDR2 YFSETQ. V was shortened by 4 bases and J by 6 bases, with 14 bases between the two germline ends. The CDR3 is made up of 14 amino acids. The DNA for the CDR3 is TGCGCCAGCAGCATTCAGGGCGGTGGTCAGCCCCAGCATTTT. It specifies CASSIQGGGQPQHF.

The CDR3 DNA is TGTGCCAGCAGCTTAATGGTAGAGCAAGAGACCCAGTACTTC. Amino acid sequence: CASSLMVEQETQYF. This sequence joins TRBV7-9 and TRBJ2-5, with D hard to call. Trimming took off 2 bases at V and 2 bases at J, with 9 bases between the two ends. Germline V gene data show CDR1 as SEHNR and CDR2 as FQNEAQ (reference sequence). The CDR3 is 14 residues long.